Below, one T cell receptor (beta chain) is given with its context. Relative to the germline gene, one junction end is altered; a read error may explain this. The sample is drawn from a study of neurological immune-mediated disorders. Germline-derived CDR1 and CDR2 are LGHDT and YNNKEL (reference sequence). The CDR3 covers 13 residues. TCRdb ran MiXCR on the 5' RACE reads and lists one entry per CDR3 protein. Among 25,000 to 35,000 distinct CDR3 sequences, roughly 15% were seen once, and the ten largest hold roughly 27%. The chain carries TRBV3-1 and TRBJ2-7; no reliable D call. The sequenced sample consisted of PBMCs. The clonotype was recovered from a man between 65 and 85 years old in good health. CDR3 DNA: TGTGCCAACAGCCAAGATGCTGCCTACGAGCAGTACTTC. As protein: CANSQDAAYEQYF.